This T cell receptor (beta chain) stems from a study of T-cell memory formation after mild COVID-19. Study findings and constraints: Memory cells collected pre-infection included some clones that later responded, suggesting cross-reactive memory joined. Day 15 to 85 contracting clones showed balanced CD4/CD8; later expanders leaned CD4+.

This CDR3 spans 15 amino acids. The V and J ends lost 1 base and 3 bases respectively, with 14 bases between them. Germline values: CDR1 SGHKS, CDR2 YYEKEE (reference sequence). This clonotype was picked up a small number of times. Its antigen is still unknown. Amplification by 5'RACE using constant-segment primers produced TCR alpha and TCR beta cDNA libraries that carried sample barcodes and UMIs. Using its own MiXCR run on the 5' RACE reads, TCRdb lists one record per CDR3 protein. The sample includes 400,000 or so distinct CDR3 sequences, 15% to 20% of them seen just once. J is TRBJ2-7 and V is TRBV5-5; D tentatively fits TRBD1 or TRBD2 (5 bases each). Material for sequencing was PBMCs or a T cell subset sorted from them (not recorded which). This clonotype was obtained from an adult woman who had mild COVID-19 (a few samples of this study predate the infection). Cell type and time point are not known. CDR3 protein: CASSLRDQILYEQYF. CDR3 in DNA: TGTGCCAGCAGCTTGAGGGACCAAATCCTCTACGAGCAGTACTTC.